Listed below are T cell receptor beta chains from one sample, sequenced in a study of T cell changes during pregnancy in multiple sclerosis. Libraries were prepared by immunoSEQ multiplex PCR; TCRdb keeps only in-frame clonotypes and omits some of them. The data hold over 55,000 clones, with nearly 90% observed a single time. The sequenced sample was peripheral blood, obtained in the first trimester of pregnancy. The receptors were gathered from a female donor with multiple sclerosis, enrolled in a pregnancy study. The CDR3 runs from the conserved cysteine through the conserved F or W. The order of the fields is V gene, J gene, CDR3 protein.

>TRBV5-8|TRBJ1-2
CASSVRDRGHGYTF
>TRBV2|TRBJ1-6
CASLWTERNSPLHF
>TRBV5-1|TRBJ1-2
CASSEDRGDLYGYTF
>TRBV4-3|TRBJ2-2
CASSQDLLAGTNTGELFF
>TRBV30|TRBJ1-1
CAWSVSTGDTEAFF
>TRBV27|TRBJ1-2
CASAFGDRYGYTF
>TRBV2|TRBJ1-1
CASTDWTSTNTEAFF
>TRBV5-4|TRBJ1-1
CASSILQGGTEAFF
>TRBV7-8|TRBJ1-2
CASSPLGGQEGYTF
>TRBV6-5|TRBJ1-2
CASSYSAQNYGYTF
>TRBV18|TRBJ2-6
CASSLTPQGSSGANVLTF
>TRBV4-1|TRBJ2-7
CASSPGTGTYEQYF
>TRBV5-1|TRBJ2-2
CASSPGLVGSGELFF
>TRBV5-1|TRBJ1-5
CASSLGTGGQPQHF
>TRBV7-8|TRBJ2-7
CASSLDTLYEQYF
>TRBV7-2|TRBJ1-6
CASRPGQIYNSPLHF
>TRBV7-8|TRBJ2-7
CASSGRDYSYEQYF
>TRBV4-2|TRBJ1-2
CASSQVGTGGDYGYTF
>TRBV6-5|TRBJ2-7
CASSYSSPGAYEQYF
>TRBV7-2|TRBJ2-5
CASSLGGLQETQYF
>TRBV5-5|TRBJ1-1
CASSTAGPEAFF
>TRBV27|TRBJ2-4
CASSSRLAGGNSPLDIQYF
>TRBV5-6|TRBJ1-4
CASSLRGDEKLFF
>TRBV4-1|TRBJ2-7
CASSQVSPAGGSYEQYF
>TRBV7-8|TRBJ1-2
CAIPDSRTNYGYTF
>TRBV11-1|TRBJ1-2
CASSSDRAYTYGYTF
>TRBV11-2|TRBJ1-4
CASSWTDREKLFF
>TRBV19|TRBJ2-3
CASSSLAGGRDTQYF
>TRBV18|TRBJ2-7
CASSPLRQGAGEQYF
>TRBV27|TRBJ1-1
CASSFGQGSAFF
>TRBV6-5|TRBJ2-3
CASSSQDSTDTQYF
>TRBV19|TRBJ2-7
CASSPRTGIVGEQYF
>TRBV5-8|TRBJ1-2
CASSPDRAAWGYGYTF
>TRBV6-5|TRBJ2-5
CASRSLSQETQYF
>TRBV4-1|TRBJ2-5
CASSQGVGTGGETQYF
>TRBV6-5|TRBJ2-7
CASWDSYEQYF
>TRBV2|TRBJ2-1
CASSDTGSSYNEQFF
>TRBV6-5|TRBJ2-1
CAVGVDLREQFF
>TRBV7-9|TRBJ1-6
CASSQGQLNSPLHF
>TRBV10-3|TRBJ1-5
CAIGVSGNQPQHF
>TRBV2|TRBJ1-1
CASSDTGQGDMNTEAFF
>TRBV7-7|TRBJ2-6
CASSSGSGANVLTF
>TRBV18|TRBJ2-3
CASSPRGGISTDTQYF
>TRBV4-1|TRBJ1-1
CASSQAKMGRIHGNKAFF
>TRBV6-5|TRBJ1-1
CASSYSQDEAFF
>TRBV7-8|TRBJ1-5
CASSGTDNQPQHF
>TRBV30|TRBJ2-7
CAWSGLGAGDYEQYF
>TRBV5-1|TRBJ2-7
CASRISETGAYEQYF
>TRBV5-1|TRBJ1-6
CASSLGLKPRSPLHF
>TRBV5-1|TRBJ1-2
CASSTTGVEGYTF
>TRBV5-1|TRBJ2-2
CASSLAGLANTGELFF
>TRBV6-1|TRBJ1-2
CASSAGQGAGGYTF
>TRBV7-2|TRBJ2-7
CASSLGTSGSNEQYF
>TRBV28|TRBJ2-2
CASSSTSTQGEAGELFF
>TRBV5-6|TRBJ1-6
CASSLGQSSPLHF